This T cell receptor beta chain derives from a study of OX40 agonist ivuxolimab in advanced cancers. As for the study in general: Ivuxolimab, an antibody that agonizes OX40 (CD134), was administered to the patients. Three patients got partial responses; one had hepatocellular carcinoma and two had cutaneous melanoma. General observations from the study: Fewer expanded clones were found on average in CD4+ than in CD8+ T cells. Both CD4+ and CD8+ T cell populations in blood had undergone clonal expansion by week 6 at 0.1 to 3.0 mg/kg.

Clones were read by immunoSEQ multiplex PCR, and TCRdb kept only the in-frame ones, dropping some. The top ten hold around 15% of the sample, which has over 70,000 clones, 85% to 95% seen once. The germline V gene encodes CDR1 SGHNT and CDR2 YYREEE (reference sequence). V dropped 3 bases and J dropped 8 bases, with 11 bases sitting between them. The CDR3 covers 12 residues. This clone was recorded once. As yet, its antigen is unknown. This sequence joins TRBV5-4 and TRBJ1-1; TRBD1 might be the D (5 bases). Sequencing was performed on CD4+ or CD8+ T cells sorted from blood, taken in a trial of the OX40 agonist ivuxolimab. The source of this sequence is an adult with an advanced solid tumor such as melanoma, head and neck, liver or kidney cancer. This CDR3 reads CASSWVSGEAFF. CDR3 DNA: TGTGCCAGCAGCTGGGTATCAGGGGAAGCTTTCTTT.